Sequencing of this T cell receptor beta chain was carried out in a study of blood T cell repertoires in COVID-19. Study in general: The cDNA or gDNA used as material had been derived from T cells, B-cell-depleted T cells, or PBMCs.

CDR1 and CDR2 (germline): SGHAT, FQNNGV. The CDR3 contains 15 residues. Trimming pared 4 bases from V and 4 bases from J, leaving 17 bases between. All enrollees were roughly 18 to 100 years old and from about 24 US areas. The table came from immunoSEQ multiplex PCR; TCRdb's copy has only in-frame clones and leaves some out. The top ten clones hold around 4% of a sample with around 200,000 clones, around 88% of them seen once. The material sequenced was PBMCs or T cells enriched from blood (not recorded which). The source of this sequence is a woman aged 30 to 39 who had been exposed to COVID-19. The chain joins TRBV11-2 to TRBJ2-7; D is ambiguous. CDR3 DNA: TGTGCCAGCAGCTCCATGGCCCTCTCGTCGTACGAGCAGTACTTC. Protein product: CASSSMALSSYEQYF. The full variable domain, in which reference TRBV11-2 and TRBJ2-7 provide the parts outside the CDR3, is EAGVAQSPRYKIIEKRQSVAFWCNPISGHATLYWYQQILGQGPKLLIQFQNNGVVDDSQLPKDRFSAERLKGVDSTLKIQPAKLEDSAVYLCASSSMALSSYEQYFGPGTRLTVT.